The clone carrying this T cell receptor (beta chain) was found a few times. TCRdb's copy holds only in-frame clones and misses some; the assay was immunoSEQ multiplex PCR. The table shows over 55,000 clones, with 80% to 90% occurring only once. This record belongs to a study of OX40 agonist ivuxolimab in advanced cancers. V lost 2 bases to trimming and J lost 6 bases, with 8 bases between them. Germline-derived CDR1 and CDR2 are MGHDK and SYGVNS. This CDR3 has 12 amino acids. The source is an adult with an advanced solid tumor such as melanoma, head and neck, liver or kidney cancer. The chain has TRBV25-1 and TRBJ2-7, with no clear D. Sequencing used CD4+ or CD8+ T cells sorted from blood, obtained in a trial of the OX40 agonist ivuxolimab. CDR3 loop: CASSETGVEQYF. The DNA for the CDR3 is TGTGCCAGCAGTGAAACTGGGGTCGAGCAGTACTTC.